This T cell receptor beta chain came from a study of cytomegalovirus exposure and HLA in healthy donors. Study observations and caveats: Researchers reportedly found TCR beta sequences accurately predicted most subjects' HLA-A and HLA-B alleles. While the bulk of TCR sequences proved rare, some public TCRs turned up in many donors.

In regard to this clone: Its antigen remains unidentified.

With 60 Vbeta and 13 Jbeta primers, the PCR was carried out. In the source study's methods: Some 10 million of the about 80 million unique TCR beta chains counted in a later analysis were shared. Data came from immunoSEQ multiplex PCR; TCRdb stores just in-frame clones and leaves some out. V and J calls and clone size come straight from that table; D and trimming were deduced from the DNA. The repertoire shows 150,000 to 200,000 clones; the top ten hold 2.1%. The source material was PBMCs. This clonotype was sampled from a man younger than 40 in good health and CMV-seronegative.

DNA for the CDR3: TGTGCCAGCAGTTTATCGGAGACAGAAGGCTACACCTTC. This sequence encodes CASSLSETEGYTF. The chain joins TRBV27 to TRBJ1-2; a weak D match, TRBD1 (5 bases). The length of the CDR3 is 13 residues. Germline values: CDR1 MNHEY, CDR2 SMNVEV (reference sequence). V was clipped by 0 bases and J by 8 bases, with 10 bases between them.